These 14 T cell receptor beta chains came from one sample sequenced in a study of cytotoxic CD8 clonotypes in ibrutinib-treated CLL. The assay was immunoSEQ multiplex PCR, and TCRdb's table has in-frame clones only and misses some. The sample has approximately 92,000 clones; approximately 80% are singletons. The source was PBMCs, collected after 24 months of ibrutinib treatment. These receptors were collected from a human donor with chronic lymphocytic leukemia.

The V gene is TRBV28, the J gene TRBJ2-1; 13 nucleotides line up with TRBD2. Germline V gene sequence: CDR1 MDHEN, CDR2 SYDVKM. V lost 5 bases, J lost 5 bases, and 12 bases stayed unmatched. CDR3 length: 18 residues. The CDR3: CASSGGTSGKGRNNEQFF. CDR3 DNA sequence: TGTGCCAGCAGTGGGGGGACTAGCGGGAAGGGGAGAAACAATGAGCAGTTCTTC. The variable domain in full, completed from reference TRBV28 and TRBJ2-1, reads DVKVTQSSRYLVKRTGEKVFLECVQDMDHENMFWYRQDPGLGLRLIYFSYDVKMKEKGDIPEGYSVSREKKERFSLILESASTNQTSMYLCASSGGTSGKGRNNEQFFGPGTRLTVL.

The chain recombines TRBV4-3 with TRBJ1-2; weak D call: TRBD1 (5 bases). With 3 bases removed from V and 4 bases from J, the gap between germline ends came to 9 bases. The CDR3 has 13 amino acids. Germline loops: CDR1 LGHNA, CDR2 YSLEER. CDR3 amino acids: CASSHQGAYGYTF. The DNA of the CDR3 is TGCGCCAGCAGCCATCAGGGAGCCTATGGCTACACCTTC.

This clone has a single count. CDR3 bases: TGTGCCAGCAGCGCCGGACCGGTTGGGGGCCCCTCTGGGGCCAACGTCCTGACTTTC. This gives the protein CASSAGPVGGPSGANVLTF. The chain links TRBV9 to TRBJ2-6, with D tentatively TRBD1 (6 bases). There are 19 residues in the CDR3. Germline V gene lookup returns CDR1 SGDLS and CDR2 YYNGEE. V was pared by 3 bases and J by 0 bases, with 19 bases between.

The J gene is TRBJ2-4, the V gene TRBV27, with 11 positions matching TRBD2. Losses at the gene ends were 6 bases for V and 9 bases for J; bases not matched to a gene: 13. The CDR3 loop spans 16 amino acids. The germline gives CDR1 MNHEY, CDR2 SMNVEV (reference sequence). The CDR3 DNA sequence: TGTGCCAGCAGCCGCTTAGCGGGAGGGCCGATAGGCATTCAGTACTTC. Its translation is CASSRLAGGPIGIQYF.

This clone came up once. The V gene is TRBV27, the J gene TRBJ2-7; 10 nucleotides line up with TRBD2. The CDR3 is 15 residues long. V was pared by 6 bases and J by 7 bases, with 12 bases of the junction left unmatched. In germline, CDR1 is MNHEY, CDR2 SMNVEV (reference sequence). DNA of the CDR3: TGTGCCAGCAGGTTAGCGGGAGGCTCGAAGTGGGAGCAGTACTTC. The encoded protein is CASRLAGGSKWEQYF.

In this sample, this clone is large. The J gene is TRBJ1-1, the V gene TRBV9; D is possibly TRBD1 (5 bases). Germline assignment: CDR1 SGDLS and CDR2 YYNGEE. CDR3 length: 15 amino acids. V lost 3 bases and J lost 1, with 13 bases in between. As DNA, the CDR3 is TGTGCCAGCAGCGCTCGGGGGAATTCGAACACTGAAGCTTTCTTT. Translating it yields CASSARGNSNTEAFF.

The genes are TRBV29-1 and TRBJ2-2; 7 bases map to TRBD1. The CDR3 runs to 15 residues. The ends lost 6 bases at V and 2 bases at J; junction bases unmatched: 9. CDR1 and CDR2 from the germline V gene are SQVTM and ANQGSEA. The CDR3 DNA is TGCAGCGTCCGGTGGGACAGCTTAAACACCGGGGAGCTGTTTTTT. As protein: CSVRWDSLNTGELFF.

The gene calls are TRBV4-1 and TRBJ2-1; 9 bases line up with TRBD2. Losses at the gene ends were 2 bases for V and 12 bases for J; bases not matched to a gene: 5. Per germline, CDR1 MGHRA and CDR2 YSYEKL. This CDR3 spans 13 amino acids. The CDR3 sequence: CASSQTREGVQFF. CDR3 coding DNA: TGCGCCAGCAGCCAAACGCGGGAGGGGGTGCAGTTCTTC.

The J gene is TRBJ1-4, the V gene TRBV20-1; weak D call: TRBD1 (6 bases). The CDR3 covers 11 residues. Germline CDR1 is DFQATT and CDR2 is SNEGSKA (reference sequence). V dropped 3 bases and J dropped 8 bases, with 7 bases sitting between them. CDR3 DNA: TGCAGTGCTAGTACAGGGGAAAAACTGTTTTTT. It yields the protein CSASTGEKLFF.

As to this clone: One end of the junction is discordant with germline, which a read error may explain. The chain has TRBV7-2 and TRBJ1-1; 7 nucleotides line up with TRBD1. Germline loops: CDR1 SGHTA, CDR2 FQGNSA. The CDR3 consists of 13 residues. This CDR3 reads CATSRQGGPEAFF. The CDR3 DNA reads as TGTGCCACCAGCCGGCAGGGGGGGCCTGAAGCTTTCTTT.

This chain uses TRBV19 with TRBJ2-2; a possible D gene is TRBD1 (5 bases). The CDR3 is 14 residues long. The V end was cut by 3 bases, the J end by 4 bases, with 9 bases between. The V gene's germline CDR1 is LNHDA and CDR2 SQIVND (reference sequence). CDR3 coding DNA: TGTGCCAGTAGTATCCGAACAGGCACCGGGGAGCTGTTTTTT. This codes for CASSIRTGTGELFF.

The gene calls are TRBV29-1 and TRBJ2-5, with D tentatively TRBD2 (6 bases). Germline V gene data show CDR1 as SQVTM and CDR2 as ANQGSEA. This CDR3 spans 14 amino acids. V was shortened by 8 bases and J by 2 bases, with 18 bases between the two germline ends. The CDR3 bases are TGCAGCAGCACCGGGACGGAGGGACAAGAGACCCAGTACTTC. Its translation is CSSTGTEGQETQYF.

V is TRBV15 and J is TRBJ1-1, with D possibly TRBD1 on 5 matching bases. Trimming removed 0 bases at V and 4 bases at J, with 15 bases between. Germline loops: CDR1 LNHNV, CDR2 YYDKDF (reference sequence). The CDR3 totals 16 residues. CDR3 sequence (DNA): TGTGCCACCAGCAGAGATGTAGGGGCGGGGGGCACTGAAGCTTTCTTT. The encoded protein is CATSRDVGAGGTEAFF.

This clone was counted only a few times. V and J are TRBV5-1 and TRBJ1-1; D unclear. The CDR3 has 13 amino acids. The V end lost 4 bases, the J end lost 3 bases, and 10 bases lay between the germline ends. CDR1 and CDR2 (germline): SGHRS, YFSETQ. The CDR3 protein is CASSHKGDTEAFF. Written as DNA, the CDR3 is TGCGCCAGCAGCCATAAGGGAGACACTGAAGCTTTCTTT.